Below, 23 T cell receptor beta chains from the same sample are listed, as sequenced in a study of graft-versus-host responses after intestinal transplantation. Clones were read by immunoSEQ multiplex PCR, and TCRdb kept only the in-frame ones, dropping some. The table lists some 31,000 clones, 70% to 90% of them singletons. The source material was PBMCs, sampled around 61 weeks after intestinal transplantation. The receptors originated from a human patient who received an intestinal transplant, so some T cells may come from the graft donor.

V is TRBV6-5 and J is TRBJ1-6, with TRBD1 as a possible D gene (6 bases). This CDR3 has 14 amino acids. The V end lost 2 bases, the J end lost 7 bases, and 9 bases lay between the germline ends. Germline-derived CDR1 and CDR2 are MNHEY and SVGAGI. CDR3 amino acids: CASSYLQGNSPLHF. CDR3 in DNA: TGTGCCAGCAGTTACCTACAGGGAAATTCACCCCTCCACTTT.

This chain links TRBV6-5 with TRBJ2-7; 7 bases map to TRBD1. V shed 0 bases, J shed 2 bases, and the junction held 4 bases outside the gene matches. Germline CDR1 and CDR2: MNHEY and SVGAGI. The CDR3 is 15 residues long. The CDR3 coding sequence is TGTGCCAGCAGTTACTCTTGGCAGGGGGCCTACGAGCAGTACTTC. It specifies CASSYSWQGAYEQYF.

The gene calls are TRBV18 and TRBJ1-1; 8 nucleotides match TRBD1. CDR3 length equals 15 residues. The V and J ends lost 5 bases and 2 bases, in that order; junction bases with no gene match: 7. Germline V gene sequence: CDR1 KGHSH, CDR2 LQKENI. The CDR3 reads CASSSQGGGNTEAFF. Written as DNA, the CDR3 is TGTGCCAGCTCATCACAGGGGGGTGGTAACACTGAAGCTTTCTTT.

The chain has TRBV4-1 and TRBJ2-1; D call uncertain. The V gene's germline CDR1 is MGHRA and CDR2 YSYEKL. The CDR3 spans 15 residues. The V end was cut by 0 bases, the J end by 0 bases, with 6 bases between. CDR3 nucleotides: TGCGCCAGCAGCCAAGATGTCAGCTCCTACAATGAGCAGTTCTTC. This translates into CASSQDVSSYNEQFF.

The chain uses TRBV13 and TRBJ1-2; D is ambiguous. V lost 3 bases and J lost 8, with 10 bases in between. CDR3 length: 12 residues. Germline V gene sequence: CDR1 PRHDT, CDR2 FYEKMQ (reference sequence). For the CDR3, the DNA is TGTGCCAGCAGCTTCCGCCGAGGAGGCTACACCTTC. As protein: CASSFRRGGYTF.

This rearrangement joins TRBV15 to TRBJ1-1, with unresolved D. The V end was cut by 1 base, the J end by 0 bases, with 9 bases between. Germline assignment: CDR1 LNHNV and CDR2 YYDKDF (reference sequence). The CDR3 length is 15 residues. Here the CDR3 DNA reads TGTGCCACCAGCAGAGGGGCGGCACTGAACACTGAAGCTTTCTTT. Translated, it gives CATSRGAALNTEAFF.

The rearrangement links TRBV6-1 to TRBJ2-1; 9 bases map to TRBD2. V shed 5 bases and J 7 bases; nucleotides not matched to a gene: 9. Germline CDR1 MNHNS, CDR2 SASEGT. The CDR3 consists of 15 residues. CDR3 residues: CASSPLGLAGNEQFF. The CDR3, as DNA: TGTGCCAGCAGTCCCCTCGGGCTAGCGGGAAATGAGCAGTTCTTC.

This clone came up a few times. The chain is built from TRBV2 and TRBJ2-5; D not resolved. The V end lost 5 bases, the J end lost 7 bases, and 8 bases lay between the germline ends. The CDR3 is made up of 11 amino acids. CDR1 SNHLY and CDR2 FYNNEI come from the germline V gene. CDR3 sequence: CASSPLRTQYF. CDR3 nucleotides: TGTGCCAGCAGTCCCTTACGGACCCAGTACTTC. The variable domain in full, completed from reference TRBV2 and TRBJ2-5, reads EPEVTQTPSHQVTQMGQEVILRCVPISNHLYFYWYRQILGQKVEFLVSFYNNEISEKSEIFDDQFSVERPDGSNFTLKIRSTKLEDSAMYFCASSPLRTQYFGPGTRLLVL.

The CDR3 DNA follows: TGTGCCAGCAGCGCGGGGTCTGGCTACACCTTC. Translating it yields CASSAGSGYTF. V gene TRBV9 combines with J gene TRBJ1-2; D unclear. The CDR3 has 11 residues. Trimming removed 3 bases from V and 7 bases from J, with 7 bases in between. Germline CDR1 reads SGDLS; CDR2 reads YYNGEE.

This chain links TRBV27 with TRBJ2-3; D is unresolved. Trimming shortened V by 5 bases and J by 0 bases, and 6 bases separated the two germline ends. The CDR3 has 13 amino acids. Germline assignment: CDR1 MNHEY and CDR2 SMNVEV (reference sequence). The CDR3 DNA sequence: TGTGCCAGCAGTCGGCGGAGCACAGATACGCAGTATTTT. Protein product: CASSRRSTDTQYF.

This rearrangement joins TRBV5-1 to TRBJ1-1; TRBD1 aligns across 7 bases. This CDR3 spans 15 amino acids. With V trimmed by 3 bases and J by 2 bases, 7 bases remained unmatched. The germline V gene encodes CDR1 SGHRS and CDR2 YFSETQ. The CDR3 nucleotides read TGCGCCAGCAGCTCGCTAACAGGGGTAAACACTGAAGCTTTCTTT. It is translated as CASSSLTGVNTEAFF. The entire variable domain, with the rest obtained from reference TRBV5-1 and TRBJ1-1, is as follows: KAGVTQTPRYLIKTRGQQVTLSCSPISGHRSVSWYQQTPGQGLQFLFEYFSETQRNKGNFPGRFSGRQFSNSRSEMNVSTLELGDSALYLCASSSLTGVNTEAFFGQGTRLTVV.

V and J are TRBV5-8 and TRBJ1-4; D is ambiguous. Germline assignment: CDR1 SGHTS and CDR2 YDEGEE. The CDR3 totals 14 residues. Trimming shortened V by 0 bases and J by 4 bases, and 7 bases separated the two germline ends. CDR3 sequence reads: CASSLDRDNEKLFF. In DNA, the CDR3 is TGTGCCAGCAGCTTGGACAGAGATAATGAAAAACTGTTTTTT.

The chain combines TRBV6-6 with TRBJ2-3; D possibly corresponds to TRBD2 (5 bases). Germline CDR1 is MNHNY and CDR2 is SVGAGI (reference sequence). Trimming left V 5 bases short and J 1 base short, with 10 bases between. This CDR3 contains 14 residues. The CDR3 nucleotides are TGTGCCAGCAGTAGCCTCGGGGGCACAGATACGCAGTATTTT. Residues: CASSSLGGTDTQYF.

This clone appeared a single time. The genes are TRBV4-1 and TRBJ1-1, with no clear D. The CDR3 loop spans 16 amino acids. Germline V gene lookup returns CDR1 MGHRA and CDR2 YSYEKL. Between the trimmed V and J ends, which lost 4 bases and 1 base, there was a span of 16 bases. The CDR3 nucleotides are TGCGCCAGCAGCCCCCTCCGGACCAGGCCGAACACTGAAGCTTTCTTT. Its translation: CASSPLRTRPNTEAFF.

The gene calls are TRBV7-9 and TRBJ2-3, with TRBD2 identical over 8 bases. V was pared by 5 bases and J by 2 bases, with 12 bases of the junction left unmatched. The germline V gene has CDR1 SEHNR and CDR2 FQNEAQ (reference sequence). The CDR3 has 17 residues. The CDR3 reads CASSPGKGLVITDTQYF. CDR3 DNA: TGTGCCAGCAGCCCAGGGAAGGGACTAGTGATCACAGATACGCAGTATTTT.

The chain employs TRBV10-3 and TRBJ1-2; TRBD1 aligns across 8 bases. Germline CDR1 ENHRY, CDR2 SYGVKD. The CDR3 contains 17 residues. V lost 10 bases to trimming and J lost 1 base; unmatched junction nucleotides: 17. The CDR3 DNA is TGTGCCACCCACCTCGGACAGGGCGTAGAGGGTAACTATGGCTACACCTTC. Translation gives CATHLGQGVEGNYGYTF.

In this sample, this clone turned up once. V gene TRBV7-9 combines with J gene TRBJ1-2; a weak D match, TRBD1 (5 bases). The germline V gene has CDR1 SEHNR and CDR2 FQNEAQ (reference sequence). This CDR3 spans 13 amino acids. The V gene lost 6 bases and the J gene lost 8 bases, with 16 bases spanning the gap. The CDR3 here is CASSYDSVSGYTF. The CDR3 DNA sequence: TGTGCCAGCAGTTATGACAGCGTATCGGGCTACACCTTC. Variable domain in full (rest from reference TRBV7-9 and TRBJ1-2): DTGVSQNPRHKITKRGQNVTFRCDPISEHNRLYWYRQTLGQGPEFLTYFQNEAQLEKSRLLSDRFSAERPKGSFSTLEIQRTEQGDSAMYLCASSYDSVSGYTFGSGTRLTVV.

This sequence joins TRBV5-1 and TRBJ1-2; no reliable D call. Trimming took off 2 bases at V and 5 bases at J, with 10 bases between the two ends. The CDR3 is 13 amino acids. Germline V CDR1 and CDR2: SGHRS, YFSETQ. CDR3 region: CASSFTQIYGYTF. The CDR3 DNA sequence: TGCGCCAGCAGCTTTACACAGATATATGGCTACACCTTC.

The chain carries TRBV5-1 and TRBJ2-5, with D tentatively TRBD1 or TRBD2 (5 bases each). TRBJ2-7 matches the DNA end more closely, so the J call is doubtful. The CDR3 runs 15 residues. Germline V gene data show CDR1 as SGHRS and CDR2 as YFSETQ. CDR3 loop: CASSLAGAYSYEQYF. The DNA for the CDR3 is TGCGCCAGCAGCTTGGCCGGGGCCTACTCCTACGAGCAGTACTTC.

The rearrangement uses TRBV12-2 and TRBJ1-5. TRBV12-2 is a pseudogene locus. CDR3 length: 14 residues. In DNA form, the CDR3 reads TGTGCAAGTCGCTTAGCCCTGAGAGGTCAGCCCCAGCATTTT. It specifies CASRLALRGQPQHF.

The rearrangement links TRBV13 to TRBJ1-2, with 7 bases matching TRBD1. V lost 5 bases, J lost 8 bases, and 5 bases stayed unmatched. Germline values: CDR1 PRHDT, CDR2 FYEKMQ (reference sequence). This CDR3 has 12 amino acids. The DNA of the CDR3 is TGTGCCAGCAGCCTACAGGGGCGGGGCTACACCTTC. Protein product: CASSLQGRGYTF.

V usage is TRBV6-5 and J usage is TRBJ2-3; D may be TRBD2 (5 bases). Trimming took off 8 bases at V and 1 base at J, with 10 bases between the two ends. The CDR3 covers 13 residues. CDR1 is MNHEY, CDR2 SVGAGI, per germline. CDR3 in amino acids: CASRPGGTDTQYF. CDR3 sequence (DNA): TGTGCCAGCCGACCCGGGGGCACAGATACGCAGTATTTT.

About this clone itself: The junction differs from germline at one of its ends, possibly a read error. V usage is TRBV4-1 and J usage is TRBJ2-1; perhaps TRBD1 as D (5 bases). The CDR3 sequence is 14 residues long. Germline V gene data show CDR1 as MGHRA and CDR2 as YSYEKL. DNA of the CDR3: TGCGCCAACAGCCAAGATAGGGGTGGGGCTAGGCAGTTCTTC. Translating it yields CANSQDRGGARQFF.